A selection of T cell receptor beta chains follows, all from one sample in a study of blood T cell repertoires in COVID-19. The method was immunoSEQ multiplex PCR; TCRdb's version includes in-frame clones alone and lacks a portion of them. The table has under 300,000 clones, approximately 90% seen once. Sequenced: PBMCs or T cells enriched from blood (not recorded which). The receptors derive from a woman aged 60-75 years in a cohort exposed to, infected with or recovered from COVID-19 (not recorded which). CDR3s include the opening cysteine and the closing phenylalanine or tryptophan. The order of the fields is J gene, V gene, D gene, CDR3 length, clone size, CDR3 protein, CDR3 DNA. D genes are given only for firm matches. A clone size is listed for some rows: how often the clone was seen (once, few, many), or a class if it is expanded.

>TRBJ1-1|TRBV19|-|11|-
CASRLRTEAFF
TGTGCCAGTAGACTCCGGACTGAAGCTTTCTTT
>TRBJ2-2|TRBV6-2/TRBV6-3|TRBD2|18|-
CASSYHGLAGGNTGELFF
TGTGCCAGCAGTTATCACGGACTAGCGGGAGGAAACACCGGGGAGCTGTTTTTT
>TRBJ2-7|TRBV15|-|14|-
CATSRDPGTYEQYF
TGTGCCACCAGCAGAGACCCGGGAACCTACGAGCAGTACTTC
>TRBJ2-7|TRBV3-1/TRBV3-2|TRBD1|13|-
CASSSQGAREQYF
TGTGCCAGCAGTTCTCAGGGGGCGCGGGAGCAGTACTTC
>TRBJ1-5|TRBV29-1|-|13|-
CSVAAAVNQPQHF
TGCAGCGTTGCGGCGGCAGTCAATCAGCCCCAGCATTTT
>TRBJ2-7|TRBV20-1|-|10|-
CSAGTTREYF
TGCAGTGCTGGTACGACTCGGGAGTACTTC
>TRBJ1-1|TRBV15|-|15|-
CATSPLGRADTEAFF
TGTGCCACCAGCCCCCTGGGCAGGGCGGACACTGAAGCTTTCTTT
>TRBJ1-2|TRBV10-2|-|11|-
CASSESDGYTF
TGCGCCAGCAGTGAGAGCGATGGCTACACCTTC
>TRBJ2-3|TRBV5-1|TRBD2|17|-
CASSPGTSGSRTDTQYF
TGCGCCAGCAGCCCTGGGACTAGCGGATCCCGCACAGATACGCAGTATTTT
>TRBJ1-3|TRBV14|-|14|once
CASRCTGSGNTIYF
TGTGCCAGCAGATGCACGGGGTCTGGAAACACCATATATTTT
>TRBJ2-5|TRBV12-3/TRBV12-4|-|13|-
CASSPPTDWAQYF
TGTGCCAGCAGCCCCCCGACTGACTGGGCCCAGTACTTC
>TRBJ2-4|TRBV3-1/TRBV3-2|-|18|-
CASSQGGPSAVAKNIQYF
TGTGCCAGCAGCCAAGGGGGGCCGAGCGCAGTAGCCAAAAACATTCAGTACTTC
>TRBJ1-4|TRBV29-1|TRBD1|15|-
CSVKTTGTGGEKLFF
TGCAGCGTTAAGACGACCGGGACAGGGGGAGAAAAACTGTTTTTT
>TRBJ1-4|TRBV5-4|-|16|-
CASSTGRGGTNEKLFF
TGTGCCAGCAGCACGGGCAGGGGTGGGACTAATGAAAAACTGTTTTTT
>TRBJ1-2|TRBV5-1|TRBD1|14|-
CASRDRAYEDGYTF
TGCGCCAGCCGGGACAGGGCGTATGAAGATGGCTACACCTTC
>TRBJ2-3|TRBV10-1|TRBD2|16|-
CASSATSGRRGDTQYF
TGCGCCAGCAGTGCGACTAGCGGGAGGCGGGGAGATACGCAGTATTTT
>TRBJ1-2|TRBV6-6|-|14|-
CASSYQQTNYGYTF
TGTGCCAGCAGTTACCAACAGACAAACTATGGCTACACCTTC
>TRBJ1-1|TRBV5-4|TRBD1|16|-
CASSIGQGNPNTEAFF
TGTGCCAGCAGCATAGGACAGGGAAACCCGAACACTGAAGCTTTCTTT
>TRBJ2-2|TRBV19|TRBD2|16|-
CASSILAGGRAGELFF
TGTGCCAGTAGTATCCTAGCGGGAGGCCGTGCCGGGGAGCTGTTTTTT
>TRBJ2-1|TRBV28|TRBD2|14|-
CASRETSGTLGKFF
TGTGCCAGCAGGGAGACTAGCGGGACTTTGGGAAAGTTCTTC